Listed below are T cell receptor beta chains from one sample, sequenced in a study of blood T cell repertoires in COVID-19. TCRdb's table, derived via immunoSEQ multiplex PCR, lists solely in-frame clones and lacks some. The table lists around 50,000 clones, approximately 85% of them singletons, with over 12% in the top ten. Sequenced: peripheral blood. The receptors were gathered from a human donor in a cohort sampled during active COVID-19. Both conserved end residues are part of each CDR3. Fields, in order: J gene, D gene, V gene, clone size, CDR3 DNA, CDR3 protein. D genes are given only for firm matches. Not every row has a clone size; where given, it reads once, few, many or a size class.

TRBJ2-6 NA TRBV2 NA TGTGCCAGCAGGAGCACTAACGCCGTCGCTGCTGGGGCCAACGTCCTGACTTTC CASRSTNAVAAGANVLTF
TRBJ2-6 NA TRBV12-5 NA TGTGCTAGTGGTCCCCCCCGAGGCTCTGGGGCCAACGTCCTGACTTTC CASGPPRGSGANVLTF
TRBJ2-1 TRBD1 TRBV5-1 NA TGCGCCAGCAGCCTTACCGGGACAGGATTGATTAATGAGCAGTTCTTC CASSLTGTGLINEQFF
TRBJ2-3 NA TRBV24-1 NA TGTGCCACCAGTGATCCCCCGGCAGATACGCAGTATTTT CATSDPPADTQYF
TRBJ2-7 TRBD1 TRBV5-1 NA TGCGCCAGCAGCAACCGGGACAGACCCTACGAGCAGTACTTC CASSNRDRPYEQYF
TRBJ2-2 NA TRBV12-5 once TGTGCTAGTGGTTTGGACGGGAAGGTTTCCGGGGAGCTGTTTTTT CASGLDGKVSGELFF
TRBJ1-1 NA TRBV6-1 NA TGTGCCAGCAGTGAAGGACAGCCGATTGAAGCTTTCTTT CASSEGQPIEAFF
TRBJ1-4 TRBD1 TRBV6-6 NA TGTGCCAGCAGTTACCGGGGACAGGGTGAAGAAAAACTGTTTTTT CASSYRGQGEEKLFF
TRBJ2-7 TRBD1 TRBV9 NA TGTGCCAGCTCAAACAGGGGGGCCTACGAGCAGTACTTC CASSNRGAYEQYF
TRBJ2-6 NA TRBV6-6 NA TGTGCCAGCAGTCCACACATCTCTGGGGCCAACGTCCTGACTTTC CASSPHISGANVLTF
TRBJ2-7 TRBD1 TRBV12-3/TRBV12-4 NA TGTGCCAGCAGTCTTCGGACAGGGGCCGAGCAGTACTTC CASSLRTGAEQYF
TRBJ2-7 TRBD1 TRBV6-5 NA TGTGCCAGCCGGGGACAGGGCCGCTACGAGCAGTACTTC CASRGQGRYEQYF
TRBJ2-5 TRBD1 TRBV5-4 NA TGTGCCAGCAGCTTACAGGGGGCCCAAGAGACCCAGTACTTC CASSLQGAQETQYF
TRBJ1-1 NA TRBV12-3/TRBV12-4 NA TGTGCCAGCAGTCTCAGGGTGGCTGAAGCTTTCTTT CASSLRVAEAFF
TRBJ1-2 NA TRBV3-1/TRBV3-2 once TGTGCCAGCAGCCAAGTTAGGGGTACCTATGGCTACACCTTC CASSQVRGTYGYTF
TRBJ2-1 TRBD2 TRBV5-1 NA TGCGCCAGCAGCTTGGTACTAGCGGGAAGTGTTGGGGATGAGCAGTTCTTC CASSLVLAGSVGDEQFF
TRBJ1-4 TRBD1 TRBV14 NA TGTGCCAGCAGCCGACAGGGGGGAACTAATGAAAAACTGTTTTTT CASSRQGGTNEKLFF
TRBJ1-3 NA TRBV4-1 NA TGCGCCAGCAGCCAGGTCTATAACACCATATATTTT CASSQVYNTIYF
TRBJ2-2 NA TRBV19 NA TGTGCCAGTAGTCTTCCGGGAGCGGACACCGGGGAGCTGTTTTTT CASSLPGADTGELFF
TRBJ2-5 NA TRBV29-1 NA TGCAGCGTTGAGGAAGGGGAAGAGACCCAGTACTTC CSVEEGEETQYF
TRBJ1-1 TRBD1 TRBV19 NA TGTGCCAGTAGTATCTTTGGCAGGGGGCTTACTGAAGCTTTCTTT CASSIFGRGLTEAFF
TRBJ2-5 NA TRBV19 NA TGTGCCAGTAGCAAGCGTTGGAGAGAGACCCAGTACTTC CASSKRWRETQYF
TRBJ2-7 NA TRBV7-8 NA TGTGCCAGCAGCTTTCTCTACGAGCAGTACTTC CASSFLYEQYF
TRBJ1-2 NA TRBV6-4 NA TGTGCCAGCAAGGACAGTAACTATGGCTACACCTTC CASKDSNYGYTF
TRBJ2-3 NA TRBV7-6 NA TGTGCCAGCAGCTTTCTACAGGGCATCGACAAAAATACGCAGTATTTT CASSFLQGIDKNTQYF
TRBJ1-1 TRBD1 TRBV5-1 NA TGCGCCAGCGAGGAAACCGGGACAGGGCACACTGAAGCTTTCTTT CASEETGTGHTEAFF
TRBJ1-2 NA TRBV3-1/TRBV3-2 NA TGTGCCAGCAGCCAAGATCACGACACCTATGGCTACACCTTC CASSQDHDTYGYTF
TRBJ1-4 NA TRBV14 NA TGTGCCAGCAGCCAAGGTTCCGGGTTAGTTGAAAAACTGTTTTTT CASSQGSGLVEKLFF
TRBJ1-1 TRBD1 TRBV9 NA TGTGCCAGCAGCAGCCGACAGGGGAGTGAAGCTTTCTTT CASSSRQGSEAFF
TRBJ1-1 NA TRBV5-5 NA TGTGCCAGCAGCAAACGGACAGTCGACAACACTGAAGCTTTCTTT CASSKRTVDNTEAFF
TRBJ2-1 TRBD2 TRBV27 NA TGTGCCAGCAGTTTGATAGCGGGGGCATCCTACAATGAGCAGTTCTTC CASSLIAGASYNEQFF
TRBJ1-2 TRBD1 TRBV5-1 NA TGCGCCAGCAGCTTGAGGGACAGGGATGGGTATGGCTACACCTTC CASSLRDRDGYGYTF
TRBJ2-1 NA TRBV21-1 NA TGTGCCAGCAGCAAAGTTTCTAGCGGGGTGGTGAGTGAGCAGTTCTTC CASSKVSSGVVSEQFF
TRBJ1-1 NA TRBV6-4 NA TGTGCCAGCAGTGGGGTCGCAGGGGTCGCTGAAGCTTTCTTT CASSGVAGVAEAFF
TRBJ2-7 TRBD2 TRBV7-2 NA TGTGCCAGCAGCTCTGGACTAGCGGGTGAGCAGTACTTC CASSSGLAGEQYF
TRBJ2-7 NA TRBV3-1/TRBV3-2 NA TGTGCCAGCAGCCAAGGGCAGGGGACGGCCTACGAGCAGTACTTC CASSQGQGTAYEQYF
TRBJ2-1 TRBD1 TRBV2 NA TGTGCCAGCAGTCGACAGGGTGACTCCTACAATGAGCAGTTCTTC CASSRQGDSYNEQFF
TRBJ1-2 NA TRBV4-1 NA TGCGCCAGCAGCCAACAATCCGGGATCGCTTACTATGGCTACACCTTC CASSQQSGIAYYGYTF
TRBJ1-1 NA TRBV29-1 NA TGCAGCGCTGCGGGGGCGAACACTGAAGCTTTCTTT CSAAGANTEAFF
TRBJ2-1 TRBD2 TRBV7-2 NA TGTGCCAGCAGCCTGACTAGCGGGGGGGTCAATGAGCAGTTCTTC CASSLTSGGVNEQFF
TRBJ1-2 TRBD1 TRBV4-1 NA TGCGCCAGCAGCCAAGTAACAGGGGACGGCTATGGCTACACCTTC CASSQVTGDGYGYTF
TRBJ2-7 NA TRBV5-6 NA TGTGCCAGCAGCGCAGCAGGGGGGTACGAGCAGTACTTC CASSAAGGYEQYF
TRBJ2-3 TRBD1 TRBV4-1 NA TGCGCCAGCAGCCACAGGGACAGGGGAAGCGCAGATACGCAGTATTTT CASSHRDRGSADTQYF
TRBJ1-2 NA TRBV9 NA TGTGCCAGCAGCGTAGACTGGCGGGGAGAGAGTCGCTACACCTTC CASSVDWRGESRYTF
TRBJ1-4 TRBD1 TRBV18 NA TGTGCCAGCTCACGACTAAACAGGGGAACTAATGAAAAACTGTTTTTT CASSRLNRGTNEKLFF
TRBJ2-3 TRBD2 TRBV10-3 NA TGTGCCATCAGTGGCCTAGCGGGATCAGATACGCAGTATTTT CAISGLAGSDTQYF
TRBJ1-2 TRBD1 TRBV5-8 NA TGTGCCAGCAGCCCCCGGGACAGGCGCCTCTATGGCTACACCTTC CASSPRDRRLYGYTF
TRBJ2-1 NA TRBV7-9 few TGTGCCAGCAGGTATACTAGTTTTATCTACAATGAGCAGTTCTTC CASRYTSFIYNEQFF
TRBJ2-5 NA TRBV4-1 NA TGCGCCAGCAGCCAACTTCAGGGTATTAGGGAGACCCAGTACTTC CASSQLQGIRETQYF
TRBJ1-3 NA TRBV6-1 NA TGTGCCAGCAGTGAAAGGCTGGGGGGTCGAATTTCCTCTGGAAACACCATATATTTT CASSERLGGRISSGNTIYF